These 5 T cell receptor beta chains were sequenced from one sample in a study of T-cell reconstitution after alpha-beta-depleted transplantation in children. Preparation of the TCRbeta library was carried out with unique molecular identifiers. TCRdb passed the PCR reads through MiXCR, listing each CDR3 protein once. The data contain 490,000 or so distinct CDR3 sequences, around an eighth of them singletons. The sample in question was PBMCs from the stem cell graft donor, obtained from the stem cell graft. These receptors were taken from a human donor who donated a stem cell graft to a child with combined immunodeficiency.

There are a few counts of this clonotype. The chain links TRBV21-1 to TRBJ2-3; the D call in the table, TRBD2, was not verified against the DNA. TRBV21-1 is classified as a pseudogene. There are 16 residues in the CDR3. CDR3 DNA sequence: TGTGCCAGCAGCAATTTTTTAGGAAGTCCCACAGATACGCAGTATTTT. This codes for CASSNFLGSPTDTQYF.

The rearrangement joins TRBV10-3 to TRBJ1-3, with D unclear. V was clipped by 4 bases and J by 0 bases, with 7 bases between them. Looked up from germline, CDR1 is ENHRY and CDR2 is SYGVKD. The CDR3 spans 14 residues. CDR3 sequence reads: CAISVDNSGNTIYF. The CDR3 region has the DNA TGTGCCATCAGTGTAGACAACTCTGGAAACACCATATATTTT.

This chain connects TRBV7-2 to TRBJ2-3; 12 bases agree with TRBD2. CDR1 is SGHTA and CDR2 is FQGNSA in the germline V gene. The CDR3 is 16 amino acids. Germline trimming cut 5 bases from V and 4 bases from J; bases unmatched to any gene: 7. The CDR3 loop reads CASSTRTSGIPDTQYF. In DNA form, the CDR3 reads TGTGCCAGCAGCACGAGGACTAGCGGGATACCAGATACGCAGTATTTT.

This clonotype came up many times. The gene calls are TRBV20-1 and TRBJ1-1; D unclear. The CDR3 is 13 residues long. Germline CDR1 reads DFQATT; CDR2 reads SNEGSKA (reference sequence). The V and J ends lost 3 bases and 3 bases respectively, with 11 bases between them. For the CDR3, the DNA is TGCAGTGCTAGTGGACCTTGGGACACTGAAGCTTTCTTT. Translating it yields CSASGPWDTEAFF.

This clonotype has just a few counts. The CDR3 loop reads CASSLQGAGASVYNEQFF. The CDR3 region has the DNA TGTGCCAGCAGCCTCCAGGGGGCGGGAGCCTCGGTGTACAATGAGCAGTTCTTC. The chain carries TRBV4-2 and TRBJ2-1; perhaps TRBD1 as D (8 bases). V lost 4 bases, J lost 4 bases, and 23 bases lay in between. Germline CDR1 reads LGHNA; CDR2 reads YNFKEQ. There are 18 residues in the CDR3.